The source of this TCR beta chain is a study of CD8 T cells in Susac syndrome. Trimming left V 6 bases short and J 4 bases short, with 10 bases between. The length of the CDR3 is 13 residues. Per the germline V gene, CDR1 is MNHEY and CDR2 is SVGAGI. When the RNA was reverse transcribed, random hexamers were used with an input of roughly 0.45 to 1 ug. Each CDR3 protein gets one entry after TCRdb re-called the immunoSEQ multiplex PCR reads with MiXCR. This table holds approximately 110,000 distinct CDR3 sequences, about 96% found once. The receptor comes from a human donor in good health. What was sequenced was CD4+ T cells from PBMCs. The genes are TRBV6-5 and TRBJ2-1, with D possibly TRBD1 on 6 matching bases. The CDR3 DNA reads TGTGCCAGCAGGAGGGACACTTACAATGAGCAGTTCTTC. Its protein product is CASRRDTYNEQFF.